These 20 T cell receptor beta chains were sequenced from one sample in a study of coeliac disease. Sequencing used immunoSEQ multiplex PCR; TCRdb keeps in-frame clones, though not all of them. The sample records under 3,500 clones, approximately 60% being singletons. Material: intraepithelial lymphocytes from the gut. Receptor source: a woman aged 40 to 50.

The V and J genes are TRBV9 and TRBJ2-3; TRBD2 aligns across 8 bases. Germline assignment: CDR1 SGDLS and CDR2 YYNGEE. Trimming cost V 5 bases and J 2 bases; bases outside gene matches: 7. The CDR3 runs to 15 residues. Here the CDR3 DNA reads TGTGCCAGCAGTGATAGCGGGGAGAACACAGATACGCAGTATTTT. Its translation: CASSDSGENTDTQYF.

The gene calls are TRBV27 and TRBJ1-6; 7 bases match TRBD1. V shed 5 bases and J 7 bases; nucleotides not matched to a gene: 14. The CDR3 extends over 17 amino acids. The germline V gene has CDR1 MNHEY and CDR2 SMNVEV (reference sequence). The CDR3 loop is CASSLRTGSVTNSPLHF. The DNA for the CDR3 is TGTGCCAGCAGTCTCCGGACAGGAAGCGTTACAAATTCACCCCTCCACTTT.

The CDR3 DNA reads TGCGCCAGCAGCTTGGGGGGGGGCTTCTCTGGAAACACCATATATTTT. This encodes CASSLGGGFSGNTIYF. The chain couples TRBV5-1 to TRBJ1-3; TRBD1 is a possible D gene (6 bases). This CDR3 has 16 amino acids. Germline V gives CDR1 SGHRS, CDR2 YFSETQ. Trimming pared 0 bases from V and 0 bases from J, leaving 10 bases between.

The CDR3: CASSLDRGTGELFF. In nucleotides, the CDR3 is TGTGCCAGCAGTTTAGACAGGGGTACCGGGGAGCTGTTTTTT. V usage is TRBV28 and J usage is TRBJ2-2, with 8 positions matching TRBD1. The CDR3 length is 14 residues. V trimming: 2 bases; J trimming: 5 bases; junction bases outside the gene matches: 1. Germline V gene lookup returns CDR1 MDHEN and CDR2 SYDVKM.

This chain joins TRBV12-2 and TRBJ2-7; the D call TRBD2 from the table was never checked on the DNA. TRBV12-2 is a known pseudogene. This CDR3 is 16 amino acids long. The CDR3 loop reads CASRLGKRTSSDEQYF. Here the CDR3 DNA reads TGTGCAAGTCGCTTAGGTAAGCGGACTAGCTCCGACGAGCAGTACTTC.

V gene TRBV30 combines with J gene TRBJ2-7, with TRBD1 identical over 7 bases. The CDR3 loop spans 13 amino acids. Germline V lookup: CDR1 GTSNPN, CDR2 SVGIG (reference sequence). Unmatched junction bases numbered 5, after V lost 2 bases and J lost 4 bases. This CDR3 is CAWSRQGGYEQYF. CDR3 bases: TGTGCCTGGAGTCGACAGGGTGGTTACGAGCAGTACTTC.

This clone was picked up a small number of times. The chain is built from TRBV5-1 and TRBJ2-3; tentatively, D is TRBD2 (5 bases). Trimming removed 4 bases at V and 5 bases at J, with 17 bases between. This CDR3 has 15 residues. Germline V CDR1 and CDR2: SGHRS, YFSETQ. The CDR3 DNA is TGCGCCAGCAGCCCCCAGGACCCCGCGGGAGATACGCAGTATTTT. Its translation is CASSPQDPAGDTQYF.

The chain is built from TRBV11-2 and TRBJ1-1; D may be TRBD1 (5 bases). The V and J ends lost 1 base and 0 bases respectively, with 9 bases between them. The CDR3 is made up of 15 amino acids. Germline V gene sequence: CDR1 SGHAT, CDR2 FQNNGV. The CDR3 DNA follows: TGTGCCAGCAGCTTAGGGGAAGGGGTGAACACTGAAGCTTTCTTT. It codes for CASSLGEGVNTEAFF. The variable domain in full, with the rest retrieved from reference TRBV11-2 and TRBJ1-1, is EAGVAQSPRYKIIEKRQSVAFWCNPISGHATLYWYQQILGQGPKLLIQFQNNGVVDDSQLPKDRFSAERLKGVDSTLKIQPAKLEDSAVYLCASSLGEGVNTEAFFGQGTRLTVV.

The chain joins TRBV19 to TRBJ2-7, with TRBD2 matching 9 bases. Germline V gives CDR1 LNHDA, CDR2 SQIVND (reference sequence). The CDR3 runs 16 residues. V trimming: 4 bases; J trimming: 2 bases; junction bases outside the gene matches: 9. The CDR3 sequence: CASSRASGTQTYEQYF. The CDR3 nucleotides are TGTGCCAGTAGTAGGGCTAGCGGGACGCAGACCTACGAGCAGTACTTC.

This clone occurred once. The chain has TRBV9 and TRBJ1-6; D gene ambiguous. Germline V gives CDR1 SGDLS, CDR2 YYNGEE. This CDR3 spans 14 amino acids. V lost 0 bases, J lost 7 bases, and 8 bases lay in between. CDR3: CASSVGGLNSPLHF. DNA for the CDR3: TGTGCCAGCAGCGTAGGAGGGCTAAATTCACCCCTCCACTTT.

The chain carries TRBV27 and TRBJ2-7, with TRBD1 matching 11 bases. The V and J ends lost 5 bases and 3 bases, in that order; junction bases with no gene match: 3. The V gene's germline CDR1 is MNHEY and CDR2 SMNVEV (reference sequence). The CDR3 has 14 residues. The CDR3 region is CASSPGTGGYEQYF. CDR3 nucleotides: TGTGCCAGCAGTCCCGGGACAGGGGGCTACGAGCAGTACTTC.

The chain combines TRBV19 with TRBJ1-1; D gene unclear. The CDR3 runs to 13 residues. V was shortened by 7 bases and J by 5 bases, with 14 bases between the two germline ends. Germline V gene data show CDR1 as LNHDA and CDR2 as SQIVND (reference sequence). The CDR3 coding sequence is TGTGCCAGTATATCTCAGAGGCGAACTGAAGCTTTCTTT. Its protein is CASISQRRTEAFF.

J is TRBJ2-7 and V is TRBV7-3; 8 nucleotides line up with TRBD2. Germline CDR1 and CDR2: SGHTA and FQGTGA. The CDR3 has 13 residues. Trimming cost V 2 bases and J 6 bases; bases outside gene matches: 3. The chain's CDR3 is CASSLREGSEQYF. The DNA of the CDR3 is TGTGCCAGCAGCTTACGGGAGGGGTCCGAGCAGTACTTC. Complete variable domain (other parts from reference TRBV7-3 and TRBJ2-7): GAGVSQTPSNKVTEKGKYVELRCDPISGHTALYWYRQSLGQGPEFLIYFQGTGAADDSGLPNDRFFAVRPEGSVSTLKIQRTERGDSAVYLCASSLREGSEQYFGPGTRLTVT.

Only a few counts were recorded for this clone. CDR3 residues: CASSARRYRGRRDTEAFF. In nucleotides, the CDR3 is TGTGCCAGCAGTGCCCGACGGTACAGGGGTAGGAGGGACACTGAAGCTTTCTTT. V usage is TRBV28 and J usage is TRBJ1-1, with 7 bases that match TRBD1. Looked up from germline, CDR1 is MDHEN and CDR2 is SYDVKM. The junction had 18 bases not matched to a gene; V was cut back by 5 bases and J by 3 bases. There are 18 residues in the CDR3.

The gene calls are TRBV5-1 and TRBJ1-1; TRBD1 is a possible D gene (5 bases). The CDR3 sequence is 14 residues long. The germline gives CDR1 SGHRS, CDR2 YFSETQ. Trimming stripped 2 bases from V and 3 bases from J, with 11 bases between. The CDR3 spells CASSFQGGYTEAFF. As DNA, the CDR3 is TGCGCCAGCAGCTTTCAGGGAGGTTACACTGAAGCTTTCTTT. Complete variable domain (other parts from reference TRBV5-1 and TRBJ1-1): KAGVTQTPRYLIKTRGQQVTLSCSPISGHRSVSWYQQTPGQGLQFLFEYFSETQRNKGNFPGRFSGRQFSNSRSEMNVSTLELGDSALYLCASSFQGGYTEAFFGQGTRLTVV.

The chain joins TRBV6-1 to TRBJ1-3, with no clear D. The ends were cut back, 8 bases at V and 0 bases at J, with 11 bases in the middle. This CDR3 comprises 14 residues. Germline V lookup: CDR1 MNHNS, CDR2 SASEGT. Here the CDR3 reads CASRLTGSGNTIYF. The CDR3 bases are TGTGCCAGCCGCCTGACGGGCTCTGGAAACACCATATATTTT.

CDR3 amino acids: CASSQEGRGGTGELFF. In DNA form, the CDR3 reads TGTGCCAGCAGCCAAGAAGGCCGGGGTGGCACCGGGGAGCTGTTTTTT. This chain joins TRBV4-2 and TRBJ2-2; tentatively, D is TRBD2 (5 bases). The V end lost 0 bases, the J end lost 4 bases, and 12 bases lay between the germline ends. This CDR3 spans 16 amino acids. The germline V gene encodes CDR1 LGHNA and CDR2 YNFKEQ.

DNA for the CDR3: TGTGCCACCAGCAGAGATCGGACAGGGCCAGCTTTCTTT. Residues: CATSRDRTGPAFF. V gene TRBV15 combines with J gene TRBJ1-1, with 8 nucleotides matching TRBD1. CDR1 LNHNV and CDR2 YYDKDF come from the germline V gene (reference sequence). After removal of 0 bases from V and 10 bases from J, the junction contained 4 bases not matched to a gene. This CDR3 contains 13 residues.

This clone was seen once. The J gene is TRBJ1-2, the V gene TRBV7-2; D is unclear. Germline V gives CDR1 SGHTA, CDR2 FQGNSA. This CDR3 contains 17 residues. The V gene lost 5 bases and the J gene lost 4 bases, with 23 bases spanning the gap. CDR3 in DNA: TGTGCCAGCAGCCATCATTCCGGAGACGGAAAGACCTATGGCTACACCTTC. This sequence encodes CASSHHSGDGKTYGYTF.

V gene TRBV19 combines with J gene TRBJ2-3; a weak D match, TRBD2 (6 bases). The V and J ends lost 6 bases and 3 bases respectively, with 10 bases between them. The CDR3 spans 13 residues. Germline-derived CDR1 and CDR2 are LNHDA and SQIVND (reference sequence). For the CDR3, the DNA is TGTGCCAGTAGGACTGGGGGGACAGATACGCAGTATTTT. Amino acid sequence: CASRTGGTDTQYF.